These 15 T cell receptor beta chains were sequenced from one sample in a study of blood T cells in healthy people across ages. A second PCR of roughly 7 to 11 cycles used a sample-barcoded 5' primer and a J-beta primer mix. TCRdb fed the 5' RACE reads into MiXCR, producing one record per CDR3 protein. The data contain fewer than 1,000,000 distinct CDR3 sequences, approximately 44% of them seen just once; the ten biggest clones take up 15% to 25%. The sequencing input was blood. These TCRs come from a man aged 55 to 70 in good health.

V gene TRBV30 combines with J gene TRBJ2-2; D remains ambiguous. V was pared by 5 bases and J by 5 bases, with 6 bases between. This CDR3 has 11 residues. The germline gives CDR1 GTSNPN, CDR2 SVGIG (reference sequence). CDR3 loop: CAWAATGELFF. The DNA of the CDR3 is TGTGCCTGGGCAGCGACCGGGGAGCTGTTTTTT.

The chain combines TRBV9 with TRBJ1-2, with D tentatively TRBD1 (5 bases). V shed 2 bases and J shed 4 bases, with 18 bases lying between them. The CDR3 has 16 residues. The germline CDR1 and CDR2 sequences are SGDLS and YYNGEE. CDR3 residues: CASSVGPGTASYGYTF. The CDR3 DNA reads TGTGCCAGCAGCGTGGGCCCCGGGACCGCTAGCTATGGCTACACCTTC.

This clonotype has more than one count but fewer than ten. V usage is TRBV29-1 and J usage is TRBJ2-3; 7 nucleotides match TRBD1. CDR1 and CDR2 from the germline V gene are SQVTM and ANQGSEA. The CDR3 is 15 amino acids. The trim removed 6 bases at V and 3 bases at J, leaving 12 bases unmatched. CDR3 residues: CSVETTGVGTDTQYF. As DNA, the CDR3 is TGCAGCGTAGAGACAACAGGGGTCGGGACAGATACGCAGTATTTT.

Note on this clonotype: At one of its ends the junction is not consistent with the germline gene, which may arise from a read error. CDR3 residues: CASSLHSILQGTQYF. The CDR3 nucleotides read TGTGCCAGCAGCTTACACAGCATCCTCCAAGGGACCCAGTACTTC. V usage is TRBV7-2 and J usage is TRBJ2-5; no definite D call. The germline CDR1 and CDR2 sequences are SGHTA and FQGNSA. The CDR3 runs 15 residues.

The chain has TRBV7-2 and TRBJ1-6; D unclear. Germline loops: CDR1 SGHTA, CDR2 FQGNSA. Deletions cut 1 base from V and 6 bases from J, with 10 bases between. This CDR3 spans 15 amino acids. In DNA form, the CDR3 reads TGTGCCAGCAGCTTAGATACTGGACTTAATTCACCCCTCCACTTT. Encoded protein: CASSLDTGLNSPLHF.

CDR3 in amino acids: CSAPVGGTNYGYTF. CDR3 DNA sequence: TGCAGCGCCCCGGTCGGGGGAACTAACTATGGCTACACCTTC. This rearrangement joins TRBV29-1 to TRBJ1-2, with D maybe TRBD1 (5 bases). The V and J ends lost 7 bases and 0 bases respectively, with 15 bases between them. The CDR3 covers 14 residues. Germline values: CDR1 SQVTM, CDR2 ANQGSEA.

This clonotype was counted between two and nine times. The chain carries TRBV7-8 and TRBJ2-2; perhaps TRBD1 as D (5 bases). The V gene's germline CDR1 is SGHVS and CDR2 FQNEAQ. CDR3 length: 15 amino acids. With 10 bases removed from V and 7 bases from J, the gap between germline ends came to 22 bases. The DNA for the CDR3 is TGTGCCACCTCAGGCTGGGGCCTCAGGGACGGGGAGCTGTTTTTT. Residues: CATSGWGLRDGELFF.

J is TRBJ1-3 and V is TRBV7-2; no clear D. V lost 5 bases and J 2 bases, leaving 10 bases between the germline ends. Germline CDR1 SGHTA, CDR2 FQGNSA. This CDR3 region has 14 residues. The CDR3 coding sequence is TGTGCCAGCAGCCTCATCGGTCCTGGAAACACCATATATTTT. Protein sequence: CASSLIGPGNTIYF.

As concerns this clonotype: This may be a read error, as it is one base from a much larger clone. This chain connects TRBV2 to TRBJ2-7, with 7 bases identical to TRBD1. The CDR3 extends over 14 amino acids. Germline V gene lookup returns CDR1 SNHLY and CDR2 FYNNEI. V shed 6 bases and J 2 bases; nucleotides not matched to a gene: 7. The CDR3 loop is CASSRGQSPYEQYF. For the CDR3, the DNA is TGTGCCAGCAGCCGGGGACAGAGCCCCTACGAGCAGTACTTC.

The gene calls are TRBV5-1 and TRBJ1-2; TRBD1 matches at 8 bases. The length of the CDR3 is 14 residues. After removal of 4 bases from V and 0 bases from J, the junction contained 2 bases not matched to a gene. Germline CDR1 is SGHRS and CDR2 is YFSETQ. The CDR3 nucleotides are TGCGCCAGCAGCGGACAGGGTACTAACTATGGCTACACCTTC. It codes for CASSGQGTNYGYTF.

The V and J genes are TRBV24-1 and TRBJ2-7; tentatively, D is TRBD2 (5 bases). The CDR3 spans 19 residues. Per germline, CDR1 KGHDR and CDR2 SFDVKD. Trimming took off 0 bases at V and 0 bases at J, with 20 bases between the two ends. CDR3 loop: CATSDLSHPPGLFSYEQYF. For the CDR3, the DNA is TGTGCCACCAGTGATTTGTCTCATCCACCCGGACTTTTCTCCTACGAGCAGTACTTC.

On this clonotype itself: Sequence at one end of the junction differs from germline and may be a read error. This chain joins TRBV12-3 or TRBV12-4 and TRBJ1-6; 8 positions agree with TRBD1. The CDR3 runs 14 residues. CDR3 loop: CANSRTGSGSPLHF. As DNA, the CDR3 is TGTGCCAACAGTCGGACAGGGAGTGGGTCACCCCTCCACTTT.

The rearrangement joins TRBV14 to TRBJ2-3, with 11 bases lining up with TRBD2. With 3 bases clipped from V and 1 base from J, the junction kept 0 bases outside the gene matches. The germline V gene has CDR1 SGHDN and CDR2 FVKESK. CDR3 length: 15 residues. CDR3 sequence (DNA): TGTGCCAGCAGCCAGACTAGCGGGGGCACAGATACGCAGTATTTT. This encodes CASSQTSGGTDTQYF.

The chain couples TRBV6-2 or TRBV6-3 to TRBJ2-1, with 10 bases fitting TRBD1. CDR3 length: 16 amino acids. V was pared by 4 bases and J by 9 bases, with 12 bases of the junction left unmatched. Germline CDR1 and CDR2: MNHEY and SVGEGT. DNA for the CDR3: TGTGCCAGCAGTTCCAGGACAGGGGGGGTCCTTAGTGAGCAGTTCTTC. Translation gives CASSSRTGGVLSEQFF.

In DNA, the CDR3 is TGTGCCAGCAGCCCCGGACAGGACTCCGGGGAGCTGTTTTTT. Amino acid sequence: CASSPGQDSGELFF. The rearrangement links TRBV7-2 to TRBJ2-2; 7 positions agree with TRBD1. Germline values: CDR1 SGHTA, CDR2 FQGNSA. The CDR3 totals 14 residues. The V and J ends lost 5 bases and 6 bases, in that order; junction bases with no gene match: 6.